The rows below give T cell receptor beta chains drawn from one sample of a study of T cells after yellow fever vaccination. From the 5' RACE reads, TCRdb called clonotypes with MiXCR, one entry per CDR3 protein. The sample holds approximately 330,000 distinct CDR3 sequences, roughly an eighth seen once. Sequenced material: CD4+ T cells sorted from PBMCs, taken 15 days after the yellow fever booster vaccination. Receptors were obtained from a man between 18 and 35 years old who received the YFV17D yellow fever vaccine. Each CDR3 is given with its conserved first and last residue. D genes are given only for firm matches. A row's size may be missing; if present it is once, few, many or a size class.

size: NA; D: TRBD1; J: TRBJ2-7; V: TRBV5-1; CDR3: CASSQMPGTGIYEQYF; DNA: TGCGCCAGCAGCCAAATGCCGGGGACAGGGATTTACGAGCAGTACTTC
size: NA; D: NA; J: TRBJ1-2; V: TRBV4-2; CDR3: CASSQVQIYGYTF; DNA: TGTGCCAGCAGCCAAGTCCAGATCTATGGCTACACCTTC
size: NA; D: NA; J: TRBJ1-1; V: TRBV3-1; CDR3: CASSQFRQNTEAFF; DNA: TGTGCCAGCAGCCAATTTCGGCAGAACACTGAAGCTTTCTTT
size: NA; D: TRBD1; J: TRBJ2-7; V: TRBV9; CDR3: CASSVEVGQGTPEQYF; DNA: TGTGCCAGCAGCGTAGAGGTTGGACAGGGCACCCCCGAGCAGTACTTC
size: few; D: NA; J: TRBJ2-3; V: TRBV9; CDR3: CASSVDSSDTQYF; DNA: TGTGCCAGCAGCGTAGACAGTTCAGATACGCAGTATTTT
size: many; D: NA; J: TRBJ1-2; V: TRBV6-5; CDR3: CASRSHPWGSNYGYTF; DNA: TGTGCCAGCAGATCCCACCCGTGGGGCTCTAACTATGGCTACACCTTC
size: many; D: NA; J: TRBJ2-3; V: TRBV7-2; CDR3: CASSSGPPDTQYF; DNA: TGTGCCAGCAGCTCGGGCCCTCCAGATACGCAGTATTTT
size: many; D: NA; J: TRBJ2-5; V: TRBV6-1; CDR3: CASSGNGHQETQYF; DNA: TGTGCCAGCTCGGGGAATGGGCATCAAGAGACCCAGTACTTC
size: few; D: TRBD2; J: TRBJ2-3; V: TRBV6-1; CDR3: CASLSGGSTDTQYF; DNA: TGTGCCAGCCTTAGCGGGGGAAGCACAGATACGCAGTATTTT
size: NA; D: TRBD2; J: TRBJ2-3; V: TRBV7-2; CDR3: CASSLLAGGRMADTQYF; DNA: TGTGCCAGCAGCTTACTAGCGGGGGGCCGGATGGCAGATACGCAGTATTTT
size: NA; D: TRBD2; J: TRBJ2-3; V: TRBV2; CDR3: CASSALKRGPSTDTQYF; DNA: TGTGCCAGCAGTGCACTTAAGCGGGGGCCCAGCACAGATACGCAGTATTTT
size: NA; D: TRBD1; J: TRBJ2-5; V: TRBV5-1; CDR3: CASSTGTGEETQYF; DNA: TGCGCCAGCAGCACAGGGACAGGGGAAGAGACCCAGTACTTC
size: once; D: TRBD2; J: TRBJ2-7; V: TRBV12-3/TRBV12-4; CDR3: CATSSGGYTSEQYF; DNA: TGTGCCACCTCAAGCGGGGGTTACACCAGCGAGCAGTACTTC
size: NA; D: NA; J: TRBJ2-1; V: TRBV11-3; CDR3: CASSLVQNEQFF; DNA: TGTGCCAGCAGCTTAGTACAGAATGAGCAGTTCTTC
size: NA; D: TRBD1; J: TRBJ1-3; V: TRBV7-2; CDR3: CASSTPGGSGNTIYF; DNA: TGTGCCAGCAGCACCCCAGGGGGCTCTGGAAACACCATATATTTT
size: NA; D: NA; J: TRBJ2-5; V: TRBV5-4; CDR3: CASSLEIQETQYF; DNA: TGTGCCAGCAGCTTGGAGATCCAAGAGACCCAGTACTTC
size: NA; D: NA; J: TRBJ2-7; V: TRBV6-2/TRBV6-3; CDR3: CASGETETAYEQYF; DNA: TGTGCCAGCGGGGAGACAGAGACCGCCTACGAGCAGTACTTC
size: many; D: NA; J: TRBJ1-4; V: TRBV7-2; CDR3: CASSSGTTYEKLFF; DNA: TGTGCCAGCAGCTCCGGGACGACCTATGAAAAACTGTTTTTT
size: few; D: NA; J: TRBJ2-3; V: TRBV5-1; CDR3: CASSSSYRTDTQYF; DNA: TGCGCCAGCAGCTCCTCGTATCGCACAGATACGCAGTATTTT
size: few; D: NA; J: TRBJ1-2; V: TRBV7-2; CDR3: CASSLPGMGYGYTF; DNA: TGTGCCAGCAGCTTACCAGGGATGGGATATGGCTACACCTTC
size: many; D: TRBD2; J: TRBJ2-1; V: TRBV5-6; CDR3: CASSGTSAYNEQFF; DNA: TGTGCCAGCAGCGGGACTAGTGCTTACAATGAGCAGTTCTTC
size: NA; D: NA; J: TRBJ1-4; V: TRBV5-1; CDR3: CASSLQGSGEKLFF; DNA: TGCGCCAGCAGCCTTCAGGGTAGTGGTGAAAAACTGTTTTTT
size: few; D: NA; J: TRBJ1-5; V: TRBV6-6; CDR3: CASSRDSYSNQPQHF; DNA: TGTGCCAGCAGCCGCGACAGCTATAGCAATCAGCCCCAGCATTTT
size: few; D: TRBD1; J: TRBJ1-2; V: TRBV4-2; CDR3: CASSQEGQGGYGYTF; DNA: TGTGCCAGCAGCCAAGAGGGACAGGGTGGCTATGGCTACACCTTC
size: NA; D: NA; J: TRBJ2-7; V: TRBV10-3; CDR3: CAISDSTYEQYF; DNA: TGTGCCATCAGTGACTCGACCTACGAGCAGTACTTC
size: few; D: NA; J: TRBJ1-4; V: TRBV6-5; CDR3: CASSYSGAKEKLFF; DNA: TGTGCCAGCAGTTACTCAGGGGCTAAGGAAAAACTGTTTTTT
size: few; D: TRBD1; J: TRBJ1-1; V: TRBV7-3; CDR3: CASSRTGRRTEAFF; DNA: TGTGCCAGCAGCCGGACAGGGAGGAGGACTGAAGCTTTCTTT
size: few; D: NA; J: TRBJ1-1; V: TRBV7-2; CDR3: CASSKQWVIVYTEAFF; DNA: TGTGCCAGCTCCAAACAGTGGGTGATAGTCTACACTGAAGCTTTCTTT
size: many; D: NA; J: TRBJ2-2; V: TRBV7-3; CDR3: CASSMGTGELFF; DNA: TGTGCCAGCAGCATGGGGACCGGGGAGCTGTTTTTT
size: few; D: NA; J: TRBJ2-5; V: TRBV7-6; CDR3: CASSREYQETQYF; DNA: TGTGCCAGCAGCAGAGAGTACCAAGAGACCCAGTACTTC
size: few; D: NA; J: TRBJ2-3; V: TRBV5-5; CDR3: CASSQFGGGPDTQYF; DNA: TGTGCCAGCAGCCAATTTGGGGGCGGTCCAGATACGCAGTATTTT
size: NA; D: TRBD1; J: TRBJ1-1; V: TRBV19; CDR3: CASSTLKGRDSNTEAFF; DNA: TGTGCCAGTAGTACTTTGAAGGGCCGGGACAGCAACACTGAAGCTTTCTTT
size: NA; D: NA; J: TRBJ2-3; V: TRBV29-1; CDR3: CSAKRLSDTQYF; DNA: TGCAGCGCAAAGCGACTGTCAGATACGCAGTATTTT
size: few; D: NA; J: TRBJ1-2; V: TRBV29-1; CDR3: CSVSDGANYGYTF; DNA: TGCAGCGTGTCGGACGGGGCAAACTATGGCTACACCTTC
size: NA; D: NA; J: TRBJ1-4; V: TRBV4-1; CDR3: CASSQDRSGTTNEKLFF; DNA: TGCGCCAGCAGCCAAGATAGGAGCGGGACAACTAATGAAAAACTGTTTTTT
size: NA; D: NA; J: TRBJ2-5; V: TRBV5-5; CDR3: CASRVGVEETQYF; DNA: TGTGCCAGCAGGGTGGGTGTGGAAGAGACCCAGTACTTC
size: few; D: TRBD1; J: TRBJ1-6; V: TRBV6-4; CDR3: CASRQTGGADNSPLHF; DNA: TGTGCCAGCAGGCAAACAGGGGGCGCGGATAATTCACCCCTCCACTTT
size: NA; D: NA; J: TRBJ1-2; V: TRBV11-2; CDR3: CASSFRAGNYGYTF; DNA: TGTGCCAGCAGCTTTAGGGCGGGGAACTATGGCTACACCTTC
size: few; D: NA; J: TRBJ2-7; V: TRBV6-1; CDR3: CASSERLGRVETYEQYF; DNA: TGTGCCAGCAGTGAACGGTTGGGCAGGGTAGAGACCTACGAGCAGTACTTC
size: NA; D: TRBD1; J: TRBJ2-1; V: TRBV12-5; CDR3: CASGLGRTGDASGYNEQFF; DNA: TGTGCTAGTGGTTTGGGTAGGACAGGGGACGCGTCCGGCTACAATGAGCAGTTCTTC
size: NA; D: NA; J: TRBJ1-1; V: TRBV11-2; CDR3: CASSGPAGRYTEAFF; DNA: TGTGCCAGCAGCGGCCCCGCAGGGCGATACACTGAAGCTTTCTTT
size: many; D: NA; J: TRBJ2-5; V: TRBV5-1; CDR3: CASSSAVGLPAETQYF; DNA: TGCGCCAGCAGCTCCGCGGTAGGACTACCGGCCGAGACCCAGTACTTC
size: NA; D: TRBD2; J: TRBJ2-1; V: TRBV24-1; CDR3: CAPSHGGSYNEQFF; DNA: TGTGCCCCCAGTCACGGGGGGTCCTACAATGAGCAGTTCTTC
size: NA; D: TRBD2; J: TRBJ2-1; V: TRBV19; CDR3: CASSEPSGGRRHQFF; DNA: TGTGCCAGTAGTGAGCCTAGCGGGGGCCGTCGCCACCAGTTCTTC
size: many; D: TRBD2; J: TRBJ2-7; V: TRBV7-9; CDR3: CASSTGPAGNREQYF; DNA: TGTGCCAGCAGCACGGGACCAGCGGGGAACCGCGAGCAGTACTTC
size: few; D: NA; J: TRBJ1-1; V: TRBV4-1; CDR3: CASSQGVVTGDTEAFF; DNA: TGCGCCAGCAGCCAAGGAGTTGTGACAGGCGACACTGAAGCTTTCTTT
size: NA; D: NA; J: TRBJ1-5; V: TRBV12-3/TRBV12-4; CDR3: CASVRVGSNQPQHF; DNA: TGTGCCAGCGTCAGGGTCGGGAGCAATCAGCCCCAGCATTTT
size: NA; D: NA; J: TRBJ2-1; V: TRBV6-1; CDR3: CASRSDTKGSNEQFF; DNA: TGTGCCAGCAGGTCCGACACCAAGGGGAGCAATGAGCAGTTCTTC
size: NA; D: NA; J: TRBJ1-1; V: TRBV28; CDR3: CASSSPTGLGAEAFF; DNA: TGTGCCAGCAGTTCCCCGACAGGCCTAGGGGCTGAAGCTTTCTTT
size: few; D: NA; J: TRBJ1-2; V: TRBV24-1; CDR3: CATAAGGANYGYTF; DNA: TGTGCCACCGCTGCCGGCGGAGCTAACTATGGCTACACCTTC
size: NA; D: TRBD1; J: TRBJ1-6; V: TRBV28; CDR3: CASSLGDRGNSPLHF; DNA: TGTGCCAGCAGTTTAGGGGACAGGGGAAATTCACCCCTCCACTTT